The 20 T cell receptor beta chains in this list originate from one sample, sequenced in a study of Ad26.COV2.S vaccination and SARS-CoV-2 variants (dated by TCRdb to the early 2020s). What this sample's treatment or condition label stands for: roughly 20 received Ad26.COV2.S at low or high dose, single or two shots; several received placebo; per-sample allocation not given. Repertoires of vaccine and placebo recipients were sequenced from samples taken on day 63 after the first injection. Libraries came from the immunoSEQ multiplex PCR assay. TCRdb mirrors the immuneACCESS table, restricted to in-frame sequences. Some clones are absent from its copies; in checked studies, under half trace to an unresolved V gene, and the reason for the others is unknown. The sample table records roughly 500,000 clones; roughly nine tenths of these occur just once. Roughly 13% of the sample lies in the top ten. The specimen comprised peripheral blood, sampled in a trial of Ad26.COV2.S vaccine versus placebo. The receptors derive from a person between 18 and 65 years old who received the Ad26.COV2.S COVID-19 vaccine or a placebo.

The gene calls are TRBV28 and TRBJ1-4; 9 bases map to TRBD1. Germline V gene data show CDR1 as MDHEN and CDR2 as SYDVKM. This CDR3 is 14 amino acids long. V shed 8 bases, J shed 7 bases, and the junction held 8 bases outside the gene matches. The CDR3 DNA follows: TGTGCCAGCGGAACAGGGGGCGCGGGTGAAAAACTGTTTTTT. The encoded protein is CASGTGGAGEKLFF.

CDR3 DNA sequence: TGTGCCAGCACCCGAGCGGGAGCGGTTGAGACCCAGTACTTC. As protein: CASTRAGAVETQYF. V is TRBV7-9 and J is TRBJ2-5; 8 nucleotides align to TRBD2. The CDR3 is made up of 14 amino acids. Trimming cost V 7 bases and J 5 bases; bases outside gene matches: 9. CDR1 SEHNR and CDR2 FQNEAQ come from the germline V gene (reference sequence).

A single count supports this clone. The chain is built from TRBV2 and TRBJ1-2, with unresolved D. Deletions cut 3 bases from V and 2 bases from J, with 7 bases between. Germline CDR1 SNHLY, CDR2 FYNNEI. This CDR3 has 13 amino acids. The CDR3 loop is CASSEFNNYGYTF. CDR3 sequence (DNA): TGTGCCAGCAGTGAGTTCAACAACTATGGCTACACCTTC.

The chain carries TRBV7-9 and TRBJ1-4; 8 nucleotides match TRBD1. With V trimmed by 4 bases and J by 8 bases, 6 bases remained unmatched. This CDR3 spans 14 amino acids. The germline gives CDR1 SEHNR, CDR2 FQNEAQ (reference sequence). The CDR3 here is CASSSDRVREKLFF. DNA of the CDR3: TGTGCCAGCAGCTCGGACAGGGTTCGCGAAAAACTGTTTTTT.

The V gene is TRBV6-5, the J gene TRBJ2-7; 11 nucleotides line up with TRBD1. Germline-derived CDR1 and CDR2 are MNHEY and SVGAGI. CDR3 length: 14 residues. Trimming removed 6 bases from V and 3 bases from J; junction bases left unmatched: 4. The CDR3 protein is CASRRGQGGYEQYF. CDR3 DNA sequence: TGTGCCAGCAGGCGGGGACAGGGGGGCTACGAGCAGTACTTC.

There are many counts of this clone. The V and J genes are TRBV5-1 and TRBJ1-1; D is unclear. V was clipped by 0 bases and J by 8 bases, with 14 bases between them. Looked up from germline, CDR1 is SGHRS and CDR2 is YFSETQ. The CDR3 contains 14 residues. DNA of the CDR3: TGCGCCAGCAGCTTGGTGGGCTCGTTTACAGAAGCTTTCTTT. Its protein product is CASSLVGSFTEAFF.

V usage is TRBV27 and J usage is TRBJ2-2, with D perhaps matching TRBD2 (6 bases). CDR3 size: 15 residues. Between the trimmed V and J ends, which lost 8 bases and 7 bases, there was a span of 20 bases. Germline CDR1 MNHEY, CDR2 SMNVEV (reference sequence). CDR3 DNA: TGTGCCAGCTCCCCCGGTAGCGGACCTTACGGGGAGCTGTTTTTT. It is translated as CASSPGSGPYGELFF.

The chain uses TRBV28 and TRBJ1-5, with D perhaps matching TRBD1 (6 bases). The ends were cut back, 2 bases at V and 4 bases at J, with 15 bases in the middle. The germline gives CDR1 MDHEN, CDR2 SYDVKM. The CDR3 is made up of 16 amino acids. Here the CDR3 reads CASSLRAGQGNQPQHF. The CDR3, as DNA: TGTGCCAGCAGTTTAAGGGCCGGGCAGGGGAATCAGCCCCAGCATTTT.

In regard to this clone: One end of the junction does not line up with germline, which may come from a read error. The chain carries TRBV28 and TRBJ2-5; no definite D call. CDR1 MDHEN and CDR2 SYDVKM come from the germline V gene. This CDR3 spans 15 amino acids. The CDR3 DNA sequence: TGTGCCAGCAGTTTAGTTCCGGTTTACCAGGAGACCCAGTACTTC. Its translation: CASSLVPVYQETQYF. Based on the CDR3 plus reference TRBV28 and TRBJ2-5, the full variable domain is DVKVTQSSRYLVKRTGEKVFLECVQDMDHENMFWYRQDPGLGLRLIYFSYDVKMKEKGDIPEGYSVSREKKERFSLILESASTNQTSMYLCASSLVPVYQETQYFGPGTRLLVL.

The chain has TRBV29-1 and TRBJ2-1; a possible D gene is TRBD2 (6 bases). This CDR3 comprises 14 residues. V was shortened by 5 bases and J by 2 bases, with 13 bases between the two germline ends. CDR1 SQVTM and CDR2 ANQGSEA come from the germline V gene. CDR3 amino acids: CSVRERLPYNEQFF. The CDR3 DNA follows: TGCAGCGTTCGGGAGAGGCTGCCCTACAATGAGCAGTTCTTC.

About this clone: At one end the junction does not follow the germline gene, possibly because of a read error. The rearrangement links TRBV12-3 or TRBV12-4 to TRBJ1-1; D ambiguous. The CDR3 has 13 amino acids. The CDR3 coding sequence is TGTGCCAGCAGTTTCACCGCGAACGCTGAAGCTTTCTTT. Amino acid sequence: CASSFTANAEAFF.

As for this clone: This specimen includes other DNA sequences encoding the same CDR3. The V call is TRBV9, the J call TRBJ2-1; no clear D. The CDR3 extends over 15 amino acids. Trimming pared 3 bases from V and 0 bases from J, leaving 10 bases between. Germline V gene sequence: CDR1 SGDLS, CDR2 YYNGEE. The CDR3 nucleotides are TGTGCCAGCAGCGGTACAGCGAGCTCCTACAATGAGCAGTTCTTC. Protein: CASSGTASSYNEQFF.

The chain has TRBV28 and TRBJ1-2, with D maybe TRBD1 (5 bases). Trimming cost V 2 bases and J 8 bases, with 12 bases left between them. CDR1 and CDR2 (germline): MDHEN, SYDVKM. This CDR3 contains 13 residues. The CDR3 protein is CASSLPGPLGYTF. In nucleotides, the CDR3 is TGTGCCAGCAGTTTACCGGGGCCGCTCGGCTACACCTTC.

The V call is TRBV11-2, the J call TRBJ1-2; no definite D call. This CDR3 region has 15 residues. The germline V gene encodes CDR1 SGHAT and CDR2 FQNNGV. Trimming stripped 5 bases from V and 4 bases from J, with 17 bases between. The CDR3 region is CASSPDGGLVYGYTF. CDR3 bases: TGTGCCAGCAGCCCCGATGGAGGCCTTGTCTATGGCTACACCTTC.

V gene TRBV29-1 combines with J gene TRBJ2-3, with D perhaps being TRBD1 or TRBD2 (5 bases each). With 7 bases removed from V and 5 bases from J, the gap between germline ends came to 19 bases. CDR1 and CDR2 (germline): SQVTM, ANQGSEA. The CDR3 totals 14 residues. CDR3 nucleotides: TGCAGCGCGGCCGGGTTTGGGGGAGTAGATACGCAGTATTTT. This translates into CSAAGFGGVDTQYF.

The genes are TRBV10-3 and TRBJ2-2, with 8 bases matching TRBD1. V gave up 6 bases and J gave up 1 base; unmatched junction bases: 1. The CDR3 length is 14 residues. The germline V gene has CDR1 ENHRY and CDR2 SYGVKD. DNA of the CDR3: TGTGCCATCAGCGGGACAGGGAACACCGGGGAGCTGTTTTTT. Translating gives CAISGTGNTGELFF.

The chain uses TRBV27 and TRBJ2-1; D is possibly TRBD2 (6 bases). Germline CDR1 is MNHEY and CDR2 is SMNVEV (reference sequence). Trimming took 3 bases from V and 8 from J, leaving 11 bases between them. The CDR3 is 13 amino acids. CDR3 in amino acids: CASSFKERDEQFF. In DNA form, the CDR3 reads TGTGCCAGCAGTTTTAAGGAGCGGGATGAGCAGTTCTTC.

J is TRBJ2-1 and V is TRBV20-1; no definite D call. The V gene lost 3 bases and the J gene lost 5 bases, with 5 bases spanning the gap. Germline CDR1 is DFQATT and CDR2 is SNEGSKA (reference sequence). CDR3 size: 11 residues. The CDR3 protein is CSASENNEQFF. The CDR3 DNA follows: TGCAGTGCTAGTGAAAACAATGAGCAGTTCTTC.

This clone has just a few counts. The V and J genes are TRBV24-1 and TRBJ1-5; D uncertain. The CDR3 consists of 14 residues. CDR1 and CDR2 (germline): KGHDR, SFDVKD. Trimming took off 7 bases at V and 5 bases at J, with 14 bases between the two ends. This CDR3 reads CATRRNPRDQPQHF. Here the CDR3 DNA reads TGTGCCACCAGGAGGAATCCGAGGGATCAGCCCCAGCATTTT.

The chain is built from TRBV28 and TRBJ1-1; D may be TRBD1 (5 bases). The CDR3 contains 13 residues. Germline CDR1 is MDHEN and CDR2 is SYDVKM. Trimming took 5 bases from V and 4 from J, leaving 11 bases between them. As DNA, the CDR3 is TGTGCCAGCAGTATGGGGGTCAGCACTGAAGCTTTCTTT. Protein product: CASSMGVSTEAFF.